A single sample is the source of the 14 T cell receptor beta chains below, sequenced in a study of beta chain features in type 1 diabetes. The study, taken as a whole, reports: Within each of all four CD4+ subsets, Type 1 diabetes patients had TCRB CDR3s that were moderately but significantly shorter.

These TCRs are of unknown antigen specificity. Investigators reverse transcribed all isolated RNA, so they sequenced expressed TCRB transcripts. Assay used: immunoSEQ multiplex PCR; TCRdb lists only in-frame clones, some missing. The repertoire includes tens of thousands of clones, roughly 41% of them detected once, and 1.4% sits in the top ten. Input material: Tregs from blood. Source of these receptors: a man younger than 45 with type 1 diabetes.

The chain links TRBV27 to TRBJ1-1; the D gene is possibly TRBD1 (6 bases). Trimming removed 3 bases at V and 1 base at J, with 18 bases between. The germline V gene has CDR1 MNHEY and CDR2 SMNVEV (reference sequence). The CDR3 runs to 17 residues. In DNA form, the CDR3 reads TGTGCCAGCAGTTTTAGTCTTGAACAGGGTCGGAACACTGAAGCTTTCTTT. Translating gives CASSFSLEQGRNTEAFF.

The chain uses TRBV29-1 and TRBJ2-7; D perhaps matches TRBD1 (6 bases). CDR3 length: 13 amino acids. Between the trimmed V and J ends, which lost 6 bases and 2 bases, there was a span of 14 bases. The V gene's germline CDR1 is SQVTM and CDR2 ANQGSEA. The CDR3 sequence: CSVAGTLTYEQYF. The CDR3 DNA is TGCAGCGTGGCCGGGACACTAACCTACGAGCAGTACTTC.

This clone was picked up a small number of times. This chain connects TRBV5-4 to TRBJ1-6; D gene ambiguous. Germline V gene lookup returns CDR1 SGHNT and CDR2 YYREEE (reference sequence). This CDR3 region has 16 residues. Between the trimmed V and J ends, which lost 0 bases and 11 bases, there was a span of 18 bases. CDR3 nucleotide sequence: TGTGCCAGCAGCTTGGGTGCGCTACCCGAGAAGACACCCCTCCACTTT. The encoded protein is CASSLGALPEKTPLHF.

The CDR3, as DNA: TGTGCCAGCTCTTCCGGGTCCACTGAAGCTTTCTTT. Its translation is CASSSGSTEAFF. The J gene is TRBJ1-1, the V gene TRBV28; D uncertain. Germline loops: CDR1 MDHEN, CDR2 SYDVKM. V was cut by 8 bases and J by 4 bases, with 11 bases left in between. CDR3 length: 12 amino acids.

The chain combines TRBV9 with TRBJ2-1; the match to TRBD2 covers 12 bases. Germline trimming cut 0 bases from V and 4 bases from J; bases unmatched to any gene: 2. Germline V CDR1 and CDR2: SGDLS, YYNGEE. The CDR3 runs 16 residues. CDR3: CASSVGTSGIYNEQFF. The CDR3 bases are TGTGCCAGCAGCGTAGGGACTAGCGGGATATACAATGAGCAGTTCTTC.

The chain uses TRBV27 and TRBJ2-7; the match to TRBD1 covers 7 bases. The germline V gene encodes CDR1 MNHEY and CDR2 SMNVEV (reference sequence). The V and J ends lost 5 bases and 1 base, in that order; junction bases with no gene match: 5. The CDR3 runs 14 residues. The CDR3 sequence: CASSRTGTSYEQYF. CDR3 nucleotides: TGTGCCAGCAGTCGGACAGGCACTTCCTACGAGCAGTACTTC.

This clone was found a few times. The rearrangement joins TRBV5-6 to TRBJ2-7; weak D call: TRBD1 (6 bases). Germline-derived CDR1 and CDR2 are SGHDT and YYEEEE. Trimming left V 1 base short and J 3 bases short, with 14 bases between. The CDR3 has 15 residues. The CDR3 reads CASSLLAGTLYEQYF. The CDR3 region has the DNA TGTGCCAGCAGCTTGCTGGCTGGGACACTCTACGAGCAGTACTTC.

This clone turned up a few times. The chain joins TRBV15 to TRBJ2-1, with D unresolved. The V end was cut by 8 bases, the J end by 6 bases, with 14 bases between. Per the germline V gene, CDR1 is LNHNV and CDR2 is YYDKDF (reference sequence). The CDR3 runs 13 residues. The CDR3 nucleotides read TGTGCCACCTCAGAATACATCTCCAATGAGCAGTTCTTC. Translation gives CATSEYISNEQFF.

The rearrangement links TRBV30 to TRBJ1-1, with 8 positions matching TRBD1. Germline V gene sequence: CDR1 GTSNPN, CDR2 SVGIG (reference sequence). With V trimmed by 0 bases and J by 8 bases, 5 bases remained unmatched. This CDR3 is built from 13 residues. DNA for the CDR3: TGTGCCTGGAGTGTATTGGCAGGGGGCGAAGCTTTCTTT. Translation gives CAWSVLAGGEAFF. Full variable domain (missing parts from reference TRBV30 and TRBJ1-1): SQTIHQWPATLVQPVGSPLSLECTVEGTSNPNLYWYRQAAGRGLQLLFYSVGIGQISSEVPQNLSASRPQDRQFILSSKKLLLSDSGFYLCAWSVLAGGEAFFGQGTRLTVV.

V gene TRBV7-9 combines with J gene TRBJ2-1, with TRBD1 matching 7 bases. V trimming: 5 bases; J trimming: 4 bases; junction bases outside the gene matches: 2. CDR3 length equals 13 residues. Germline CDR1 is SEHNR and CDR2 is FQNEAQ (reference sequence). The CDR3 DNA sequence: TGTGCCAGCAGCCCGGGACAGTACAATGAGCAGTTCTTC. This sequence encodes CASSPGQYNEQFF.

This chain links TRBV4-1 with TRBJ1-6; TRBD1 matches 7 bases. This CDR3 comprises 17 residues. Germline trimming cut 4 bases from V and 5 bases from J; bases unmatched to any gene: 11. The germline V gene encodes CDR1 MGHRA and CDR2 YSYEKL. CDR3 in DNA: TGCGCCAGCAGCCGTCAGCCCGGGACAGCGGATAATTCACCCCTCCACTTT. Translated, it gives CASSRQPGTADNSPLHF.

V is TRBV6-5 and J is TRBJ1-6, with a possible D match to TRBD1 (6 bases). Germline V CDR1 and CDR2: MNHEY, SVGAGI. The CDR3 runs to 13 residues. The V and J ends lost 7 bases and 10 bases respectively, with 14 bases between them. Here the CDR3 reads CASKGQSGSPLHF. The DNA for the CDR3 is TGTGCCAGCAAAGGACAGAGCGGCTCACCCCTCCACTTT.

This clone appeared a few times. This chain joins TRBV7-2 and TRBJ2-1; 13 bases align to TRBD2. Germline-derived CDR1 and CDR2 are SGHTA and FQGNSA. Trimming removed 5 bases from V and 8 bases from J; junction bases left unmatched: 9. CDR3 length equals 16 residues. CDR3 residues: CASSTTSGRAGDEQFF. The CDR3 bases are TGTGCCAGCAGCACAACTAGCGGGAGGGCCGGTGATGAGCAGTTCTTC.

The chain employs TRBV19 and TRBJ1-1; D gene ambiguous. V was cut by 5 bases and J by 8 bases, with 12 bases left in between. The CDR3 consists of 12 residues. Germline V gene lookup returns CDR1 LNHDA and CDR2 SQIVND (reference sequence). CDR3 region: CASSPRDGEAFF. In DNA form, the CDR3 reads TGTGCCAGTAGTCCCCGGGATGGCGAAGCTTTCTTT.